This is a list of T cell receptor beta chains from one sample in a study of breast tumors, draining lymph nodes, adjacent tissues. TCRdb fed the multiplex PCR reads into MiXCR, producing one record per CDR3 protein. The table records over 130,000 distinct CDR3 sequences, approximately 30% of them present only once. Material for sequencing was axillary lymph node tissue. Receptors originate from a female donor with breast cancer. Some clones in this sample may be carry-over from other donors' samples. The CDR3 runs from the conserved cysteine through the conserved F or W. The D gene is left open where the match is weak. Only part of the rows carry a size: once, few, many, or a class if the clone is expanded.

clone_size,v_call,j_call,d_call,cdr3_aa,cdr3_nt
many,TRBV2,TRBJ1-5,TRBD1,CASRRQGVINQPQHF,TGTGCCAGCAGAAGACAGGGGGTCATTAATCAGCCCCAGCATTTT
.,TRBV25-1,TRBJ2-7,.,CASSARGAGGNYEQYF,TGTGCCAGCAGTGCTAGGGGGGCAGGGGGGAACTACGAGCAGTACTTC
.,TRBV6-1,TRBJ2-1,TRBD2,CATPNLAGGPDTQFF,TGTGCCACCCCAAACCTAGCGGGGGGTCCAGATACGCAGTTCTTC
many,TRBV7-6,TRBJ1-4,.,CASSLGATNEKLFF,TGTGCCAGCAGCTTAGGAGCAACTAATGAAAAACTGTTTTTT
.,TRBV6-4,TRBJ1-1,TRBD1,CASSDSWTGRAFF,TGTGCCAGCAGTGACTCATGGACAGGGCGGGCTTTCTTT
many,TRBV7-2,TRBJ2-3,TRBD2,CASSLAVAGGTDTQYF,TGTGCCAGCAGCTTAGCTGTAGCGGGGGGCACAGATACGCAGTATTTT
many,TRBV6-1,TRBJ1-6,.,CASGPPPPSPLHF,TGTGCCAGCGGTCCCCCCCCTCCCTCACCCCTCCACTTT
.,TRBV9,TRBJ1-6,.,CASTQGRGGNSPFHF,TGTGCCAGCACCCAGGGGAGGGGCGGTAATTCACCCTTCCACTTT
many,TRBV6-6,TRBJ2-7,.,CASRGTARSYEQYF,TGTGCCAGCAGGGGGACCGCCCGCTCCTACGAGCAGTACTTC
.,TRBV20-1,TRBJ1-4,.,CSAQRATNEKLFF,TGCAGCGCACAGAGGGCAACTAATGAAAAACTGTTTTTT
.,TRBV6-5,TRBJ1-1,.,CASSYGQGYTEAFF,TGTGCCAGCAGTTACGGACAAGGCTACACTGAAGCTTTCTTT
.,TRBV6-1,TRBJ2-6,.,CASSPGDSGANVLTF,TGCGCCAGCAGTCCAGGGGACTCTGGGGCCAACGTCCTGACTTTC
many,TRBV19,TRBJ2-3,.,CASSLMGETDTQYF,TGTGCCAGTAGTCTAATGGGGGAGACAGATACGCAGTATTTT
.,TRBV7-6,TRBJ2-7,TRBD2,CASSEYSGGYEQYF,TGTGCCAGCAGCGAATATTCGGGAGGCTACGAGCAGTACTTC
once,TRBV4-2,TRBJ2-3,.,CASSQVQGHREDTQYF,TGTGCCAGCAGCCAAGTACAGGGTCACCGAGAAGATACGCAGTATTTT
many,TRBV11-2,TRBJ2-1,.,CASSRDRDGMSFYNEQFF,TGTGCCAGCAGTCGTGACCGGGACGGAATGTCCTTTTACAATGAGCAGTTCTTC
many,TRBV5-6,TRBJ2-2,.,CASSVGHVNTGELFF,TGTGCCAGCAGCGTTGGCCATGTTAACACCGGGGAGCTGTTTTTT
many,TRBV20-1,TRBJ1-2,TRBD1,CSPRGRGGYGYTF,TGCAGTCCCAGGGGGAGGGGTGGATATGGCTACACCTTC
many,TRBV4-2,TRBJ1-5,.,CASSRDSGNQPQHF,TGTGCCAGCAGCCGCGATTCGGGCAATCAGCCCCAGCATTTT
.,TRBV19,TRBJ2-5,.,CASSTEGETQYF,TGTGCCAGTAGTACCGAGGGAGAGACCCAGTACTTC
many,TRBV28,TRBJ1-6,.,CASSLGSPLHF,TGTGCCAGCAGTTTAGGTTCACCCCTCCACTTT
.,TRBV25-1,TRBJ2-3,.,CASSARAQGPKDTQYF,TGTGCCAGCAGTGCTAGAGCTCAAGGACCAAAGGATACGCAGTATTTT
many,TRBV7-9,TRBJ2-3,TRBD2,CASSHGTSETDTQYF,TGTGCCAGCAGCCACGGGACTAGCGAGACAGATACGCAGTATTTT
.,TRBV10-3,TRBJ1-1,.,CAISESERMNTEAFF,TGTGCCATCAGTGAGTCGGAGAGAATGAACACTGAAGCTTTCTTT
many,TRBV5-1,TRBJ2-3,TRBD2,CASTETSGKTDTQYF,TGCGCCAGCACCGAGACTAGCGGAAAAACAGATACGCAGTATTTT
once,TRBV6-5,TRBJ1-1,TRBD1,CASSYSGRPGQGIGNTEAFF,TGTGCCAGCAGTTACTCGGGTCGGCCGGGACAGGGGATCGGGAACACTGAAGCTTTCTTT
.,TRBV14,TRBJ1-1,.,CASSQVSRGTEAFF,TGTGCCAGCAGCCAAGTGTCCAGGGGCACTGAAGCTTTCTTT
.,TRBV7-2,TRBJ1-5,.,CASSLRDPQHF,TGTGCCAGCAGCTTACGGGACCCCCAGCATTTT
many,TRBV24-1,TRBJ2-5,.,CATSDRSGQETQYF,TGTGCCACCAGTGATAGGAGCGGCCAAGAGACCCAGTACTTC
many,TRBV12-5,TRBJ2-1,.,CASGPPGGGDHEQFF,TGTGCTAGTGGACCCCCAGGGGGGGGGGACCATGAGCAGTTCTTC
.,TRBV4-1,TRBJ2-2,TRBD1,CASSHVPGGHGELFF,TGCGCCAGCAGCCACGTACCAGGGGGTCACGGGGAGCTGTTTTTT
.,TRBV20-1,TRBJ2-3,.,CSARDSQYF,TGCAGTGCTAGAGATTCGCAGTATTTT
many,TRBV6-1,TRBJ2-3,.,CASSEKGGTDTQYF,TGTGCCAGCAGTGAAAAGGGGGGCACAGATACGCAGTATTTT
few,TRBV6-1,TRBJ2-3,.,CASAPDSGTDTQYF,TGTGCCAGCGCCCCGGATAGCGGCACAGATACGCAGTATTTT
.,TRBV11-2,TRBJ1-5,.,CTSSLVVRVGNQPQHF,TGTACCAGCAGCTTAGTTGTCAGGGTAGGCAATCAGCCCCAGCATTTT
many,TRBV5-1,TRBJ2-3,.,CASSGDTDTQYF,TGCGCCAGCAGCGGGGACACAGATACGCAGTATTTT
many,TRBV6-5,TRBJ1-2,.,CASSYSALYGYTF,TGTGCCAGCAGTTACTCCGCCTTATATGGCTACACCTTC
.,TRBV20-1,TRBJ1-5,TRBD1,CSARTGTVYQPQHF,TGCAGTGCTAGAACCGGGACAGTCTATCAGCCCCAGCATTTT
once,TRBV20-1,TRBJ2-3,.,CSARDLRDLTTDTQYF,TGCAGTGCTAGAGATCTTAGGGATCTTACCACAGATACGCAGTATTTT
many,TRBV16,TRBJ1-5,.,CASSVISNQPQHF,TGTGCCAGCAGCGTAATTAGCAATCAGCCCCAGCATTTT
many,TRBV5-6,TRBJ1-5,.,CASSSNLRGIQPQHF,TGTGCCAGCAGCTCGAATTTAAGGGGGATACAGCCCCAGCATTTT
many,TRBV12-5,TRBJ2-7,TRBD2,CASGFLTYREVYEQYF,TGTGCTAGTGGTTTCTTGACCTATCGGGAGGTCTACGAGCAGTACTTC
.,TRBV4-2,TRBJ2-5,TRBD2,CASSRLAGGKVETQYF,TGTGCCAGCAGTCGACTAGCGGGAGGGAAGGTGGAGACCCAGTACTTC
many,TRBV7-3,TRBJ2-2,.,CASSRTLTGELFF,TGTGCCAGCAGCAGGACACTCACCGGGGAGCTGTTTTTT
many,TRBV6-5,TRBJ1-4,.,CASSPTWATNEKLFF,TGTGCCAGCAGTCCAACCTGGGCAACTAATGAAAAACTGTTTTTT
.,TRBV24-1,TRBJ2-3,.,CATPMGDEQYF,TGTGCCACCCCGATGGGGGACGAGCAGTATTTT
.,TRBV7-7,TRBJ1-2,.,CASSPCTARSYGYPF,TGTGCTAGCAGCCCATGTACGGCTAGAAGCTATGGCTACCCCTTC
.,TRBV2,TRBJ2-5,.,CASTKTAGETQYF,TGTGCCAGCACCAAAACGGCGGGAGAGACCCAGTACTTC